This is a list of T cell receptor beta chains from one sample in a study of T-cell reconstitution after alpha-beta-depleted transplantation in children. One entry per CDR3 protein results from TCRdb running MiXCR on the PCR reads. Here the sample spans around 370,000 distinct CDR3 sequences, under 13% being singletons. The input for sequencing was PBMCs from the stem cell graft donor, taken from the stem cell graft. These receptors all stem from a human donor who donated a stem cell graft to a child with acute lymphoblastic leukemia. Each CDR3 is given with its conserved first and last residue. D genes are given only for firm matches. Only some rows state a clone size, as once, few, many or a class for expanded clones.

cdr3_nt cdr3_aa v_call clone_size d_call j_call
TGTGCCAGCAGTTACTCCCCCTTGGCGGGCCGTCCCTACAATGAGCAGTTCTTC CASSYSPLAGRPYNEQFF TRBV6-2/TRBV6-3 many . TRBJ2-1
TGCAGCGTTGAAGTATTAGGGACAGTCTACGAGCAGTACTTC CSVEVLGTVYEQYF TRBV29-1 few TRBD1 TRBJ2-7
TGTGCCAGCAGCTTAGCACAGGGGGCGGCCGGGGAGCTGTTTTTT CASSLAQGAAGELFF TRBV7-2 . TRBD1 TRBJ2-2
TGTGCCAGCTCGGCTTGGACGGGGAGAGCGGCTAATGAAAAACTGTTTTTT CASSAWTGRAANEKLFF TRBV18 . . TRBJ1-4
TGTGCCAGCAGTCCAATTACAGGGGCGGGGTACGAGCAGTACTTC CASSPITGAGYEQYF TRBV12-3/TRBV12-4 . . TRBJ2-7
TGTGCCAGCAGCTCACTGGCGATAGTCGGTAAAGAGCAGTACTTC CASSSLAIVGKEQYF TRBV7-2 few . TRBJ2-7
TGCGCCAGCAGCTTGGTACCCCCGGGACAGCAAGAGACCCAGTACTTC CASSLVPPGQQETQYF TRBV5-1 few TRBD1 TRBJ2-5
TGCGCCAGCAGCTTGGGAGGGACTTTCTCCTACAATGAGCAGTTCTTC CASSLGGTFSYNEQFF TRBV5-1 . . TRBJ2-1
TGCGCCAGCAGCCTCCCTGCGGGGGGCCCTGAAGCTTTCTTT CASSLPAGGPEAFF TRBV4-1 few . TRBJ1-1
TGTGCCTGGAGTGTCTCCGGGGGTGAGCAGTTCTTC CAWSVSGGEQFF TRBV30 . . TRBJ2-1
TGCAGCGTAATGACGGAGGCTGGAAACACCATATATTTT CSVMTEAGNTIYF TRBV29-1 few . TRBJ1-3
TGTGCCAGCAGCGTCTCGCAGTCAGATACGCAGTATTTT CASSVSQSDTQYF TRBV9 few . TRBJ2-3
TGTGCCAGCAGTGAAACTAGCGGGAGGAACACCGGGGAGCTGTTTTTT CASSETSGRNTGELFF TRBV2 . TRBD2 TRBJ2-2
TGTGCCAGCAGCGACTACCATAGCGGGAGGTCCAATGAGCAGTTCTTC CASSDYHSGRSNEQFF TRBV3-1 . TRBD2 TRBJ2-1
TGTGCCAGCAGTTTTGGAGGGTTGTACACTGAAGCTTTCTTT CASSFGGLYTEAFF TRBV28 once . TRBJ1-1
TGCGCCAGCCGGCCTAGCGGGGGCACCGGGGAGCTGTTTTTT CASRPSGGTGELFF TRBV5-1 . TRBD2 TRBJ2-2
TGTGCCAGCAGCTACGGGGTACAAGAGACCCAGTACTTC CASSYGVQETQYF TRBV9 many . TRBJ2-5
TGCAGTGCCCGGGGACAAGCGGGACTTGACGAGCAGTACTTC CSARGQAGLDEQYF TRBV20-1 many . TRBJ2-7
TGTGCCACCAGCATGGACAGGGTACCCGGGGAGCTGTTTTTT CATSMDRVPGELFF TRBV15 few TRBD1 TRBJ2-2
TGTGCCAGCAGTGAAGGTGGTCCTAGCGGTCGTGGGACCCAGTACTTC CASSEGGPSGRGTQYF TRBV2 . TRBD2 TRBJ2-5
TGCAGTGCCGAAGCTAGCTCGAGGCGATACAATGAGCAGTTCTTC CSAEASSRRYNEQFF TRBV20-1 few . TRBJ2-1
TGCAGTGCTACACGGGGACAGGCTGGGGGCTACACCTTC CSATRGQAGGYTF TRBV20-1 few TRBD1 TRBJ1-2